This T cell receptor beta chain comes out of a study of cytomegalovirus exposure and HLA in healthy donors. General observations from the study: Researchers reported in a later analysis that common viral pathogens appeared linked to several top clusters.

PCR involved 60 Vbeta and 13 Jbeta primers. In the authors' methods: Roughly 11 million of the 60 million to 90 million unique TCR beta chains counted in a later analysis were shared. Data came from immunoSEQ multiplex PCR; TCRdb stores just in-frame clones and leaves some out. The DNA gave D and trimming, while V, J and clone size come from that table. The sample carries more than 95,000 clones, roughly a tenth recorded once. Worth noting for this clone: Its target is unknown.

The CDR3 sequence is 14 residues long. After removal of 6 bases from V and 7 bases from J, the junction contained 7 bases not matched to a gene. Germline V gene sequence: CDR1 KGHSH, CDR2 LQKENI. Nominally healthy donors provided the samples, though records likely missed some immune exposures. The specimen was PBMCs. The clonotype comes from a man between 40 and 49 years old in good health and CMV-seropositive. The chain has TRBV18 and TRBJ1-5; 9 bases line up with TRBD1. Here the CDR3 DNA reads TGTGCCAGCTCTCAGGGACAGGGAGGACAGCCCCAGCATTTT. This codes for CASSQGQGGQPQHF. The full variable domain, in which reference TRBV18 and TRBJ1-5 provide the parts outside the CDR3, is NAGVMQNPRHLVRRRGQEARLRCSPMKGHSHVYWYRQLPEEGLKFMVYLQKENIIDESGMPKERFSAEFPKEGPSILRIQQVVRGDSAAYFCASSQGQGGQPQHFGDGTRLSIL.